These 25 T cell receptor beta chains were sequenced from one sample in a study of T cells in tumors after PD-1 blockade. The repertoire was sequenced with immunoSEQ multiplex PCR; TCRdb's copy has only in-frame clones and lacks some. Counted here are just under 20,000 clones, 65% to 85% occurring once; the ten biggest clones make up 25% to 30%. Here the sequenced sample was PBMCs, taken after anti-PD-1 therapy. Every receptor here comes from a human donor with advanced basal cell or squamous cell carcinoma (not recorded which).

This chain links TRBV4-1 with TRBJ1-1; no clear D gene. The CDR3 has 15 residues. The germline V and J ends were trimmed by 4 bases and 2 bases, with 14 bases remaining between them. The germline gives CDR1 MGHRA, CDR2 YSYEKL. CDR3 region: CASSRIWLTNTEAFF. CDR3 coding DNA: TGCGCCAGCAGCCGGATCTGGCTGACTAACACTGAAGCTTTCTTT.

By frequency in the sample, this clone is medium-sized (0.01 to 0.1%). CDR3 sequence: CASSGTGGQPQHF. CDR3 nucleotides: TGTGCCAGTAGTGGGACAGGGGGTCAGCCCCAGCATTTT. V usage is TRBV19 and J usage is TRBJ1-5; 11 bases are a match to TRBD1. Germline V gene sequence: CDR1 LNHDA, CDR2 SQIVND (reference sequence). CDR3 size: 13 residues. J lost 6 bases, V lost 5 bases, and 0 bases had no gene match.

The V gene is TRBV4-1, the J gene TRBJ2-1; a possible D gene is TRBD1 (6 bases). The CDR3 covers 14 residues. Looked up from germline, CDR1 is MGHRA and CDR2 is YSYEKL. V was pared by 0 bases and J by 3 bases, with 6 bases between. CDR3 region: CASSQEQGYNEQFF. The CDR3, as DNA: TGCGCCAGCAGCCAAGAACAGGGCTACAATGAGCAGTTCTTC.

This chain connects TRBV28 to TRBJ1-5; D is unclear. The germline gives CDR1 MDHEN, CDR2 SYDVKM. The CDR3 length is 11 residues. Trimming took 4 bases from V and 6 from J, leaving 4 bases between them. The CDR3 bases are TGTGCCAGCAGTTCCACTCAGCCCCAGCATTTT. Translation: CASSSTQPQHF.

This rearrangement joins TRBV6-6 to TRBJ1-2; tentative D call: TRBD1 (5 bases). This CDR3 has 13 residues. The V end lost 3 bases, the J end lost 4 bases, and 9 bases lay between the germline ends. Germline assignment: CDR1 MNHNY and CDR2 SVGAGI (reference sequence). CDR3 coding DNA: TGTGCCAGCAGTTATTGGGACCTCTATGGCTACACCTTC. Translated: CASSYWDLYGYTF.

This clone was observed a few times. This chain links TRBV27 with TRBJ2-7, with 8 nucleotides matching TRBD1. Losses at the gene ends were 10 bases for V and 7 bases for J; bases not matched to a gene: 9. Germline V gene data show CDR1 as MNHEY and CDR2 as SMNVEV (reference sequence). The CDR3 contains 12 residues. In nucleotides, the CDR3 is TGTGCCACCCGGACAGGGAGAGGAGAGCAGTACTTC. As protein: CATRTGRGEQYF.

The chain carries TRBV19 and TRBJ2-7; D may match TRBD1 or TRBD2 (5 bases each). Germline lookup yields CDR1 LNHDA and CDR2 SQIVND (reference sequence). Trimming stripped 5 bases from V and 2 bases from J, with 13 bases between. The CDR3 covers 14 residues. This chain's CDR3 is CASSQRDGPYEQYF. The DNA of the CDR3 is TGTGCCAGTAGTCAACGGGACGGACCCTACGAGCAGTACTTC. The full variable domain, completed using reference TRBV19 and TRBJ2-7, is DGGITQSPKYLFRKEGQNVTLSCEQNLNHDAMYWYRQDPGQGLRLIYYSQIVNDFQKGDIAEGYSVSREKKESFPLTVTSAQKNPTAFYLCASSQRDGPYEQYFGPGTRLTVT.

The chain has TRBV18 and TRBJ2-2, with 8 bases identical to TRBD1. The CDR3 contains 16 residues. Germline V gives CDR1 KGHSH, CDR2 LQKENI. J lost 4 bases, V lost 1 base, and 5 bases had no gene match. CDR3 residues: CASSPLPGGTTGELFF. The DNA for the CDR3 is TGTGCCAGCTCACCACTCCCAGGGGGCACCACCGGGGAGCTGTTTTTT.

This clone showed up just a few times. V gene TRBV5-8 combines with J gene TRBJ2-1, with 7 bases that match TRBD2. Germline V CDR1 and CDR2: SGHTS, YDEGEE. The CDR3 runs 13 residues. J was trimmed by 4 bases and V by 10 bases; bases with no gene match: 8. The DNA for the CDR3 is TGTGCCGACCGGGAGGACACTTACAATGAGCAGTTCTTC. This sequence encodes CADREDTYNEQFF.

V usage is TRBV10-3 and J usage is TRBJ1-1; D gene ambiguous. Germline V gene lookup returns CDR1 ENHRY and CDR2 SYGVKD. V lost 7 bases, J lost 0 bases, and 9 bases lay in between. The CDR3 has 13 amino acids. The CDR3 sequence: CAINPQMNTEAFF. CDR3 coding DNA: TGTGCCATCAATCCCCAGATGAACACTGAAGCTTTCTTT.

The V gene is TRBV6-5, the J gene TRBJ1-1; D is possibly TRBD1 (5 bases). V lost 5 bases and J lost 1, with 11 bases in between. The CDR3 covers 14 residues. The V gene's germline CDR1 is MNHEY and CDR2 SVGAGI. The CDR3 sequence is CASSTHRRNTEAFF. CDR3 in DNA: TGTGCCAGCAGTACTCACAGGAGGAACACTGAAGCTTTCTTT.

The rearrangement links TRBV7-3 to TRBJ2-1; 7 nucleotides agree with TRBD2. Unmatched junction bases numbered 8, after V lost 3 bases and J lost 0 bases. The CDR3 is 17 residues long. Germline values: CDR1 SGHTA, CDR2 FQGTGA. The CDR3 DNA reads as TGTGCCAGCAGCTTCTCCGGGACTACCAGCTCCTACAATGAGCAGTTCTTC. Protein: CASSFSGTTSSYNEQFF.

By its share, this clone is medium-sized. The rearrangement joins TRBV27 to TRBJ2-2; D assignment may be TRBD1 or TRBD2 (5 bases each). The CDR3 loop spans 16 amino acids. Deletions cut 7 bases from V and 5 bases from J, with 20 bases between. The germline gives CDR1 MNHEY, CDR2 SMNVEV (reference sequence). CDR3 nucleotides: TGTGCCAGCATCTCGAGGGGTATAGGCGGGACCGGGGAGCTGTTTTTT. Translated, it gives CASISRGIGGTGELFF.

The chain has TRBV6-5 and TRBJ1-2; weak D call: TRBD1 (6 bases). Trimming stripped 6 bases from V and 7 bases from J, with 15 bases between. The CDR3 totals 13 residues. CDR1 and CDR2 from the germline V gene are MNHEY and SVGAGI. The CDR3 coding sequence is TGTGCCAGCAGAGGACGGGGGCTCGGTGGCTACACCTTC. Amino acids: CASRGRGLGGYTF.

The V call is TRBV5-1, the J call TRBJ2-2; D ambiguous. The CDR3 is 14 amino acids. Trimming shortened V by 0 bases and J by 2 bases, and 5 bases separated the two germline ends. In germline, CDR1 is SGHRS, CDR2 YFSETQ. Here the CDR3 reads CASSLDRNTGELFF. Written as DNA, the CDR3 is TGCGCCAGCAGCTTGGACAGAAACACCGGGGAGCTGTTTTTT.

This chain joins TRBV29-1 and TRBJ2-7; a weak D match, TRBD1 (7 bases). V lost 7 bases and J lost 2, with 18 bases in between. Germline V lookup: CDR1 SQVTM, CDR2 ANQGSEA. The CDR3 length is 14 residues. The CDR3 protein is CSAGGWQGAYEQYF. DNA of the CDR3: TGCAGCGCCGGAGGGTGGCAGGGGGCCTACGAGCAGTACTTC.

This rearrangement joins TRBV30 to TRBJ2-5; 7 nucleotides match TRBD1. Trimming cost V 2 bases and J 4 bases; bases outside gene matches: 10. Germline V gene lookup returns CDR1 GTSNPN and CDR2 SVGIG (reference sequence). The CDR3 is 15 residues long. The CDR3 sequence is CAWSTYRQGPETQYF. CDR3 in DNA: TGTGCCTGGAGTACATACCGACAGGGCCCAGAGACCCAGTACTTC.

This chain joins TRBV2 and TRBJ2-7; 7 nucleotides match TRBD2. The CDR3 has 15 residues. Trimming removed 8 bases from V and 2 bases from J; junction bases left unmatched: 12. CDR1 and CDR2 from the germline V gene are SNHLY and FYNNEI. Written as DNA, the CDR3 is TGTGCCAGCGGGTTATATGGGGCGGGAGCCTACGAGCAGTACTTC. Its protein product is CASGLYGAGAYEQYF.

The gene calls are TRBV7-9 and TRBJ1-5; D remains unclear. The ends were cut back, 0 bases at V and 6 bases at J, with 3 bases in the middle. This CDR3 contains 12 residues. Germline CDR1 SEHNR, CDR2 FQNEAQ (reference sequence). In nucleotides, the CDR3 is TGTGCCAGCAGCTTAGCGAGTCAGCCCCAGCATTTT. This gives the protein CASSLASQPQHF. The full variable domain, with the rest looked up from reference TRBV7-9 and TRBJ1-5, is DTGVSQNPRHKITKRGQNVTFRCDPISEHNRLYWYRQTLGQGPEFLTYFQNEAQLEKSRLLSDRFSAERPKGSFSTLEIQRTEQGDSAMYLCASSLASQPQHFGDGTRLSIL.

The genes are TRBV5-4 and TRBJ2-1; 11 nucleotides align to TRBD2. V lost 2 bases to trimming and J lost 8 bases; unmatched junction nucleotides: 0. Germline values: CDR1 SGHNT, CDR2 YYREEE (reference sequence). This CDR3 spans 13 amino acids. CDR3 nucleotide sequence: TGTGCCAGCAGCTTTAGCGGGAGGGATGAGCAGTTCTTC. Translation: CASSFSGRDEQFF. Full variable domain (missing parts from reference TRBV5-4 and TRBJ2-1): ETGVTQSPTHLIKTRGQQVTLRCSSQSGHNTVSWYQQALGQGPQFIFQYYREEENGRGNFPPRFSGLQFPNYSSELNVNALELDDSALYLCASSFSGRDEQFFGPGTRLTVL.

The gene calls are TRBV6-1 and TRBJ2-7; D is perhaps TRBD2 (6 bases). The V gene lost 1 base and the J gene lost 0 bases, with 13 bases spanning the gap. The CDR3 covers 16 residues. Germline lookup yields CDR1 MNHNS and CDR2 SASEGT. The CDR3 loop reads CASSEGPTGGSYEQYF. In nucleotides, the CDR3 is TGTGCCAGCAGTGAAGGCCCTACCGGGGGCTCCTACGAGCAGTACTTC.

The chain has TRBV5-1 and TRBJ2-7, with D unclear. The length of the CDR3 is 11 residues. Between the trimmed V and J ends, which lost 0 bases and 5 bases, there was a span of 3 bases. Per germline, CDR1 SGHRS and CDR2 YFSETQ. DNA for the CDR3: TGCGCCAGCAGCTTGGGTAACGAGCAGTACTTC. Amino acids: CASSLGNEQYF.

This clone was found once. The rearrangement joins TRBV15 to TRBJ2-3; TRBD2 agrees at 13 bases. Losses at the gene ends were 3 bases for V and 2 bases for J; bases not matched to a gene: 2. The CDR3 covers 16 residues. The germline V gene encodes CDR1 LNHNV and CDR2 YYDKDF (reference sequence). CDR3 nucleotides: TGTGCCACCAGCAGGGGACTAGCGGGAAACACAGATACGCAGTATTTT. This codes for CATSRGLAGNTDTQYF.

Only one count was recorded for this clone. The chain combines TRBV6-2 or TRBV6-3 with TRBJ2-3, with TRBD2 identical over 8 bases. The CDR3 totals 15 residues. CDR1 is MNHEY, CDR2 SVGEGT, per germline. The junction had 8 bases not matched to a gene; V was cut back by 5 bases and J by 4 bases. This CDR3 reads CASSTGTSMPDTQYF. The CDR3, as DNA: TGTGCCAGCAGTACCGGGACTAGTATGCCAGATACGCAGTATTTT.

The rearrangement links TRBV5-3 to TRBJ2-7, with 9 bases matching TRBD1. TRBV5-3 is an ORF; its function is uncertain. J lost 7 bases, V lost 4 bases, and 12 bases had no gene match. CDR3 length: 15 amino acids. The chain's CDR3 is CARSGPRQGGCEQYF. The CDR3 DNA follows: TGTGCCAGAAGCGGCCCCCGACAGGGGGGGTGTGAGCAGTACTTC.